A single sample is the source of the 23 T cell receptor beta chains below, sequenced in a study of STAT5B mutations in CD4+ large granular lymphocyte leukemia. Generated by immunoSEQ multiplex PCR, the TCRdb table keeps only in-frame clones and is missing some. The sample records 30,000 to 40,000 clones, 69% being singletons. The sample comprised CD4+ T cells from blood buffy coats. Source of these receptors: a human donor in good health.

The V call is TRBV6-6, the J call TRBJ2-7, with 9 bases matching TRBD1. The CDR3 runs to 14 residues. V gave up 1 base and J gave up 4 bases; unmatched junction bases: 2. Per germline, CDR1 MNHNY and CDR2 SVGAGI (reference sequence). This CDR3 reads CASSYLQGAYEQYF. The CDR3 DNA follows: TGTGCCAGCAGTTACTTACAGGGGGCATACGAGCAGTACTTC.

The V gene is TRBV18, the J gene TRBJ2-1; TRBD2 might be the D (6 bases). Per germline, CDR1 KGHSH and CDR2 LQKENI. V lost 6 bases and J lost 9, with 30 bases in between. The CDR3 contains 18 residues. The CDR3 nucleotides read TGTGCCAGCTCGAGCCAATCTAGCGTCGGGGGAAGTAGAGGTGAGCAGTTCTTC. Amino acids: CASSSQSSVGGSRGEQFF.

The chain joins TRBV18 to TRBJ1-5; tentatively, D is TRBD1 (6 bases). This CDR3 has 15 amino acids. The ends were cut back, 4 bases at V and 3 bases at J, with 13 bases in the middle. Germline V lookup: CDR1 KGHSH, CDR2 LQKENI. CDR3 protein: CASSQTQGNNQPQHF. The CDR3 DNA follows: TGTGCCAGCTCACAGACCCAGGGGAACAATCAGCCCCAGCATTTT.

The chain combines TRBV5-5 with TRBJ2-5; D possibly uses TRBD1 or TRBD2 (6 bases each). The CDR3 is made up of 17 amino acids. Germline CDR1 reads SGHKS; CDR2 reads YYEKEE (reference sequence). The V end was cut by 1 base, the J end by 0 bases, with 16 bases between. As DNA, the CDR3 is TGTGCCAGCAGCTTGCCCCCCAGGAGGGGGTACCAAGAGACCCAGTACTTC. It codes for CASSLPPRRGYQETQYF.

This chain connects TRBV4-2 to TRBJ1-1; D is ambiguous. From germline, CDR1 is LGHNA and CDR2 YNFKEQ. Trimming removed 1 base at V and 5 bases at J, with 14 bases between. This CDR3 has 15 residues. CDR3 in amino acids: CASSQGGVISTEAFF. DNA for the CDR3: TGTGCCAGCAGCCAAGGTGGGGTGATCTCTACTGAAGCTTTCTTT.

V and J are TRBV9 and TRBJ2-5; D is ambiguous. Trimming cost V 0 bases and J 5 bases, with 14 bases left between them. The CDR3 has 15 residues. CDR1 and CDR2 (germline): SGDLS, YYNGEE. The CDR3 DNA is TGTGCCAGCAGCGTAGATTCCCGCTCCAGGGAGACCCAGTACTTC. It encodes CASSVDSRSRETQYF.

The V call is TRBV9, the J call TRBJ2-5; TRBD1 aligns across 8 bases. The length of the CDR3 is 13 residues. Trimming removed 4 bases from V and 5 bases from J; junction bases left unmatched: 4. Per the germline V gene, CDR1 is SGDLS and CDR2 is YYNGEE. The CDR3 loop is CASSPTGGETQYF. The DNA of the CDR3 is TGTGCCAGCAGCCCAACAGGGGGTGAGACCCAGTACTTC.

The rearrangement joins TRBV15 to TRBJ2-2; D is possibly TRBD2 (5 bases). V was trimmed by 5 bases and J by 0 bases, leaving 7 bases between them. From germline, CDR1 is LNHNV and CDR2 YYDKDF (reference sequence). This CDR3 comprises 14 residues. This chain's CDR3 is CATSRGANTGELFF. CDR3 nucleotide sequence: TGTGCCACCAGCCGGGGAGCGAACACCGGGGAGCTGTTTTTT.

The chain has TRBV11-2 and TRBJ2-7; 7 nucleotides match TRBD1. The ends lost 5 bases at V and 3 bases at J; junction bases unmatched: 7. The CDR3 sequence is 14 residues long. Germline V gene sequence: CDR1 SGHAT, CDR2 FQNNGV. CDR3 sequence (DNA): TGTGCCAGCAGCCCCAGACAGGGCTACTACGAGCAGTACTTC. This gives the protein CASSPRQGYYEQYF.

This clone was seen just once. The J gene is TRBJ2-1, the V gene TRBV6-6, with D possibly matching TRBD1 (6 bases). Germline V CDR1 and CDR2: MNHNY, SVGAGI (reference sequence). The V gene lost 7 bases and the J gene lost 8 bases, with 12 bases spanning the gap. This CDR3 has 12 amino acids. CDR3 sequence reads: CASNRANDEQFF. For the CDR3, the DNA is TGTGCCAGCAACAGGGCGAATGATGAGCAGTTCTTC.

This clone has only one observation. V and J are TRBV14 and TRBJ1-3, with D hard to call. This CDR3 spans 13 amino acids. Trimming pared 10 bases from V and 3 bases from J, leaving 13 bases between. Looked up from germline, CDR1 is SGHDN and CDR2 is FVKESK. This chain's CDR3 is CATSVSGGNTIYF. The CDR3 DNA reads as TGTGCCACTAGCGTGTCGGGTGGAAACACCATATATTTT.

The chain recombines TRBV6-1 with TRBJ1-2; D is uncertain. Trimming stripped 10 bases from V and 0 bases from J, with 15 bases between. This CDR3 is built from 14 residues. Germline CDR1 and CDR2: MNHNS and SASEGT. In DNA form, the CDR3 reads TGTGCCACCGGATATGAAGGACCTAACTATGGCTACACCTTC. It codes for CATGYEGPNYGYTF.

This clone was observed a few times. This sequence joins TRBV5-1 and TRBJ2-7; TRBD1 is a possible D gene (7 bases). In germline, CDR1 is SGHRS, CDR2 YFSETQ. The CDR3 length is 14 residues. V was pared by 4 bases and J by 4 bases, with 15 bases between. Here the CDR3 DNA reads TGCGCCAGCAGCCCCGGGGCAGGGGGGTACGAGCAGTACTTC. Its translation: CASSPGAGGYEQYF.

The chain uses TRBV11-2 and TRBJ2-3; 8 bases are shared with TRBD2. The length of the CDR3 is 14 residues. V trimming: 1 base; J trimming: 5 bases; junction bases outside the gene matches: 2. In germline, CDR1 is SGHAT, CDR2 FQNNGV. In nucleotides, the CDR3 is TGTGCCAGCAGCTTAGCGGGGGGGCAAGATACGCAGTATTTT. Translating it yields CASSLAGGQDTQYF.

The J gene is TRBJ2-5, the V gene TRBV5-1; D gene ambiguous. CDR1 and CDR2 (germline): SGHRS, YFSETQ. Between the trimmed V and J ends, which lost 3 bases and 0 bases, there was a span of 12 bases. This CDR3 region has 15 residues. CDR3 coding DNA: TGCGCCAGCAGCTCCCCTGGTTGGGACCAAGAGACCCAGTACTTC. Its translation: CASSSPGWDQETQYF.

The chain has TRBV5-4 and TRBJ2-7, with D uncertain. Trimming took off 4 bases at V and 3 bases at J, with 8 bases between the two ends. This CDR3 spans 12 amino acids. Germline CDR1 and CDR2: SGHNT and YYREEE (reference sequence). The CDR3 loop is CASSVDHYEQYF. The CDR3 nucleotides read TGTGCCAGCAGCGTCGACCACTACGAGCAGTACTTC.

V gene TRBV19 combines with J gene TRBJ1-6; TRBD1 is a possible D gene (5 bases). Per germline, CDR1 LNHDA and CDR2 SQIVND (reference sequence). V was pared by 5 bases and J by 4 bases, with 24 bases between. The CDR3 extends over 19 amino acids. The CDR3 loop is CASSHGREGISAYNSPLHF. The CDR3 DNA reads as TGTGCCAGTAGTCATGGCAGGGAAGGGATATCGGCTTATAATTCACCCCTCCACTTT.

The chain combines TRBV7-2 with TRBJ1-5, with D perhaps TRBD1 (5 bases). Trimming left V 5 bases short and J 6 bases short, with 17 bases between. CDR3 length equals 15 residues. Looked up from germline, CDR1 is SGHTA and CDR2 is FQGNSA. CDR3 residues: CASSQSGGWGQPQHF. CDR3 sequence (DNA): TGTGCCAGCAGCCAGAGTGGGGGTTGGGGTCAGCCCCAGCATTTT.

This chain links TRBV5-1 with TRBJ1-6; D is uncertain. The germline V gene has CDR1 SGHRS and CDR2 YFSETQ. The CDR3 contains 14 residues. The germline V and J ends were trimmed by 2 bases and 7 bases, with 10 bases remaining between them. The CDR3 DNA reads TGCGCCAGCAGCTTCGACCGAAACAATTCACCCCTCCACTTT. As protein: CASSFDRNNSPLHF. Supplemented by reference TRBV5-1 and TRBJ1-6, the full variable domain reads KAGVTQTPRYLIKTRGQQVTLSCSPISGHRSVSWYQQTPGQGLQFLFEYFSETQRNKGNFPGRFSGRQFSNSRSEMNVSTLELGDSALYLCASSFDRNNSPLHFGNGTRLTVT.

The gene calls are TRBV7-2 and TRBJ1-2; 7 nucleotides agree with TRBD1. This CDR3 is 17 amino acids long. CDR1 SGHTA and CDR2 FQGNSA come from the germline V gene. Unmatched junction bases numbered 11, after V lost 1 base and J lost 3 bases. The CDR3: CASSLVEGRGHDYGYTF. The CDR3 DNA reads TGTGCCAGCAGCTTAGTAGAGGGAAGGGGGCACGACTATGGCTACACCTTC.

The chain employs TRBV2 and TRBJ1-1, with 9 bases fitting TRBD1. V dropped 6 bases and J dropped 7; count of bases not matched to a gene: 3. Germline V CDR1 and CDR2: SNHLY, FYNNEI. This CDR3 region has 12 residues. CDR3 region: CASSGTGNEAFF. The CDR3 DNA is TGTGCCAGCAGCGGGACAGGGAATGAAGCTTTCTTT.

The chain employs TRBV6-1 and TRBJ2-2, with 8 bases lining up with TRBD1. This CDR3 has 15 amino acids. V was pared by 6 bases and J by 1 base, with 4 bases of the junction left unmatched. Germline V CDR1 and CDR2: MNHNS, SASEGT. In nucleotides, the CDR3 is TGTGCCAGCAGGGAGGGGACAGGGAACACCGGGGAGCTGTTTTTT. This gives the protein CASREGTGNTGELFF.

The chain couples TRBV6-5 to TRBJ2-1; D is unclear. Germline V CDR1 and CDR2: MNHEY, SVGAGI. CDR3 length equals 14 residues. Trimming left V 6 bases short and J 0 bases short, with 9 bases between. CDR3 DNA sequence: TGTGCCAGCAGCCTCCGTGGCTCCTACAATGAGCAGTTCTTC. This translates into CASSLRGSYNEQFF.